The 32 T cell receptor beta chains presented below share a single source sample, sequenced in a study of cytomegalovirus exposure and HLA in healthy donors. The PCR employed 60 Vbeta primers together with 13 Jbeta primers. TCRdb keeps only in-frame clones here, not all; method: immunoSEQ multiplex PCR. The sample yields 90,000 to 110,000 clones, about 81% seen once. Source material: PBMCs. These receptors originate from a man under 40 in good health and CMV-seronegative.

V usage is TRBV4-3 and J usage is TRBJ2-3; 8 bases fit TRBD2. V lost 5 bases, J lost 6 bases, and 1 base stayed unmatched. The CDR3 sequence is 12 residues long. The V gene's germline CDR1 is LGHNA and CDR2 YSLEER. CDR3 bases: TGCGCCAGCAGCGGCGGGGGGGATACGCAGTATTTT. Protein: CASSGGGDTQYF.

On this clone: The same CDR3 can be traced to other DNA sequences in this sample. This chain joins TRBV5-5 and TRBJ2-7, with a possible D match to TRBD2 (5 bases). Germline CDR1 reads SGHKS; CDR2 reads YYEKEE (reference sequence). V gave up 3 bases and J gave up 2 bases, with 15 bases separating them. This CDR3 has 15 amino acids. The chain's CDR3 is CASSSEPGITYEQYF. In nucleotides, the CDR3 is TGTGCCAGCAGCTCGGAACCCGGGATCACCTACGAGCAGTACTTC.

The rearrangement joins TRBV23-1 to TRBJ2-7; 7 bases fit TRBD1. TRBV23-1 is identified as an open reading frame with a role that is uncertain. After removal of 3 bases from V and 1 base from J, the junction contained 12 bases not matched to a gene. This CDR3 comprises 17 residues. The CDR3: CASSHDVRDRLSYEQYF. Written as DNA, the CDR3 is TGCGCCAGCAGTCATGACGTTCGGGACAGACTATCCTACGAGCAGTACTTC.

This clone was detected once. As DNA, the CDR3 is TGTGCCAGCTCACCAGGGCAGTCCTCTGGAAACACCATATATTTT. It yields the protein CASSPGQSSGNTIYF. The rearrangement uses TRBV18 and TRBJ1-3; no reliable D call. The germline V gene has CDR1 KGHSH and CDR2 LQKENI. V lost 2 bases to trimming and J lost 0 bases, with 8 bases between them. The CDR3 covers 15 residues.

V is TRBV14 and J is TRBJ2-5; 7 bases match TRBD1. This CDR3 is built from 15 residues. Looked up from germline, CDR1 is SGHDN and CDR2 is FVKESK. The V gene end was trimmed by 1 base and the J gene end by 5 bases; junction bases not matched to a gene: 7. CDR3 region: CASSQVRGRSETQYF. As DNA, the CDR3 is TGTGCCAGCAGCCAAGTAAGGGGGCGCAGCGAGACCCAGTACTTC.

This clone was seen just once. The chain joins TRBV18 to TRBJ1-2; perhaps TRBD1 as D (5 bases). The V gene's germline CDR1 is KGHSH and CDR2 LQKENI. V lost 5 bases and J lost 3, with 10 bases in between. This CDR3 is built from 13 residues. The CDR3 DNA is TGTGCCAGCTCAAGGACAAGGGACTATGGCTACACCTTC. Encoded protein: CASSRTRDYGYTF.

This chain connects TRBV28 to TRBJ1-4; TRBD1 agrees at 10 bases. The V gene end was trimmed by 5 bases and the J gene end by 6 bases; junction bases not matched to a gene: 9. The germline V gene encodes CDR1 MDHEN and CDR2 SYDVKM. The CDR3 is 16 amino acids. The CDR3 spells CASSLRDRGAYEKLFF. The CDR3 bases are TGTGCCAGCAGTCTCCGGGACAGGGGAGCTTATGAAAAACTGTTTTTT.

The chain carries TRBV7-9 and TRBJ2-4; TRBD1 is a possible D gene (5 bases). The CDR3 runs to 12 residues. Trimming shortened V by 10 bases and J by 5 bases, and 12 bases separated the two germline ends. The germline V gene has CDR1 SEHNR and CDR2 FQNEAQ (reference sequence). CDR3 residues: CAITGTENIQYF. In nucleotides, the CDR3 is TGTGCCATCACAGGAACGGAAAACATTCAGTACTTC.

The chain employs TRBV28 and TRBJ2-1, with 10 bases identical to TRBD2. The CDR3 runs to 17 residues. The V and J ends lost 4 bases and 7 bases, in that order; junction bases with no gene match: 13. Germline V gene data show CDR1 as MDHEN and CDR2 as SYDVKM. The CDR3: CASSSVSIAGGNNEQFF. The DNA of the CDR3 is TGTGCCAGCAGTTCAGTTTCTATAGCGGGGGGCAATAATGAGCAGTTCTTC.

This sequence joins TRBV28 and TRBJ1-2; no firm D call. CDR1 is MDHEN and CDR2 is SYDVKM in the germline V gene. This CDR3 contains 14 residues. The germline V and J ends were trimmed by 5 bases and 3 bases, with 13 bases remaining between them. The DNA for the CDR3 is TGTGCCAGCAGTCCTGCGGGCGGGGACTATGGCTACACCTTC. Its protein is CASSPAGGDYGYTF.

The gene calls are TRBV19 and TRBJ2-1; 7 bases align to TRBD1. With 3 bases clipped from V and 3 bases from J, the junction kept 5 bases outside the gene matches. The germline CDR1 and CDR2 sequences are LNHDA and SQIVND (reference sequence). The CDR3 has 15 residues. The CDR3 loop is CASSITTGIYNEQFF. CDR3 in DNA: TGTGCCAGTAGTATCACGACAGGGATCTACAATGAGCAGTTCTTC. Variable domain in full (rest from reference TRBV19 and TRBJ2-1): DGGITQSPKYLFRKEGQNVTLSCEQNLNHDAMYWYRQDPGQGLRLIYYSQIVNDFQKGDIAEGYSVSREKKESFPLTVTSAQKNPTAFYLCASSITTGIYNEQFFGPGTRLTVL.

This clone was recorded only once. The CDR3 loop is CASSPKDSLYNSPLHF. The CDR3 DNA reads as TGTGCCAGCAGCCCAAAGGACAGCCTCTATAATTCACCCCTCCACTTT. The V gene is TRBV7-2, the J gene TRBJ1-6; perhaps TRBD1 as D (6 bases). The CDR3 is made up of 16 amino acids. V lost 5 bases and J lost 3, with 14 bases in between. CDR1 and CDR2 (germline): SGHTA, FQGNSA.

The gene calls are TRBV4-1 and TRBJ2-1; D ambiguous. Trimming took 2 bases from V and 8 from J, leaving 7 bases between them. The V gene's germline CDR1 is MGHRA and CDR2 YSYEKL. CDR3 length equals 12 residues. Written as DNA, the CDR3 is TGCGCCAGCAGCCAAATATTTTATGAGCAGTTCTTC. This encodes CASSQIFYEQFF.

The genes are TRBV10-3 and TRBJ2-7, with 9 bases aligning to TRBD1. After removal of 2 bases from V and 5 bases from J, the junction contained 10 bases not matched to a gene. The CDR3 is 16 residues long. Germline assignment: CDR1 ENHRY and CDR2 SYGVKD. CDR3: CAISETIGTGRNEQYF. The CDR3 nucleotides are TGTGCCATCAGTGAGACCATCGGGACAGGGCGAAACGAGCAGTACTTC.

This clone was seen a few times. The V and J genes are TRBV29-1 and TRBJ1-1, with a weak D call TRBD1 (5 bases). Trimming took 5 bases from V and 5 from J, leaving 15 bases between them. The CDR3 length is 13 residues. CDR1 is SQVTM and CDR2 is ANQGSEA in the germline V gene. The CDR3 here is CSVRGGVSTEAFF. CDR3 in DNA: TGCAGCGTTCGAGGAGGGGTTAGTACTGAAGCTTTCTTT.

This chain connects TRBV6-5 to TRBJ2-7; D perhaps matches TRBD2 (5 bases). CDR3 length equals 16 residues. V was clipped by 0 bases and J by 9 bases, with 21 bases between them. Germline V gene lookup returns CDR1 MNHEY and CDR2 SVGAGI. CDR3 sequence reads: CASSYSLWVREKGQYF. In DNA form, the CDR3 reads TGTGCCAGCAGTTACTCCCTTTGGGTAAGGGAGAAAGGGCAGTACTTC.

The genes are TRBV9 and TRBJ2-5; perhaps TRBD1 as D (7 bases). There are 15 residues in the CDR3. Trimming took off 2 bases at V and 4 bases at J, with 15 bases between the two ends. Germline values: CDR1 SGDLS, CDR2 YYNGEE. Written as DNA, the CDR3 is TGTGCCAGCAGCGTCCCCCGACAGGGAGGAGAGACCCAGTACTTC. This translates into CASSVPRQGGETQYF.

The chain has TRBV6-6 and TRBJ1-6; D remains ambiguous. This CDR3 spans 12 amino acids. The V and J ends lost 0 bases and 16 bases respectively, with 10 bases between them. Germline lookup yields CDR1 MNHNY and CDR2 SVGAGI (reference sequence). This CDR3 is CASSYSRTYLHF. DNA of the CDR3: TGTGCCAGCAGTTACTCTCGAACTTATCTCCACTTT.

V and J are TRBV6-5 and TRBJ1-2, with D unclear. The CDR3 extends over 14 amino acids. Trimming removed 0 bases at V and 6 bases at J, with 11 bases between. The germline V gene encodes CDR1 MNHEY and CDR2 SVGAGI. CDR3 in DNA: TGTGCCAGCAGTTACTCGCGGGGATTAGATGGCTACACCTTC. Translating gives CASSYSRGLDGYTF.

This clone was observed once. The junction departs from the called germline gene at one end, perhaps through a read error. The CDR3 DNA sequence: TGTGCCAGCACCCCGGCCGGGACTAGCGGGAACGCCGGGGAGCTGTTTTTT. This sequence encodes CASTPAGTSGNAGELFF. The V gene is TRBV28, the J gene TRBJ2-2; TRBD2 agrees at 13 bases. CDR1 and CDR2 (germline): MDHEN, SYDVKM. The CDR3 has 17 residues.

J is TRBJ2-2 and V is TRBV9; 15 positions match TRBD2. The V gene's germline CDR1 is SGDLS and CDR2 YYNGEE. With V trimmed by 4 bases and J by 5 bases, 6 bases remained unmatched. The CDR3 loop spans 17 amino acids. The CDR3 nucleotides are TGTGCCAGCAGCCCGAGGGGACTAGCGGGGGGTACCGGGGAGCTGTTTTTT. Protein: CASSPRGLAGGTGELFF.

V and J are TRBV27 and TRBJ1-3, with D perhaps matching TRBD1 (6 bases). The V gene lost 4 bases and the J gene lost 0 bases, with 10 bases spanning the gap. Germline CDR1 MNHEY, CDR2 SMNVEV (reference sequence). The CDR3 runs to 15 residues. The CDR3 DNA follows: TGTGCCAGCAGTTCTCAGGGGAGCTCTGGAAACACCATATATTTT. Its translation is CASSSQGSSGNTIYF.

The rearrangement joins TRBV5-1 to TRBJ2-7; D perhaps matches TRBD1 (5 bases). This CDR3 region has 14 residues. The germline V and J ends were trimmed by 0 bases and 2 bases, with 9 bases remaining between them. Germline V lookup: CDR1 SGHRS, CDR2 YFSETQ. The CDR3 DNA reads TGCGCCAGCAGCTTGGCCGACAGCACCTACGAGCAGTACTTC. It translates to CASSLADSTYEQYF.

The chain links TRBV5-1 to TRBJ1-2; possible D gene TRBD1, 6 bases. CDR3 size: 13 residues. Trimming left V 2 bases short and J 6 bases short, with 11 bases between. Germline CDR1 and CDR2: SGHRS and YFSETQ. Here the CDR3 DNA reads TGCGCCAGCAGCTTTAGCAGGGGTGATGGCTACACCTTC. Its protein is CASSFSRGDGYTF.

CDR3 DNA: TGTGCCAGCAGCGCCGCAGCGGGGGCCTTAAGTTACGAGCAGTACTTC. This translates into CASSAAAGALSYEQYF. The genes are TRBV7-2 and TRBJ2-7, with TRBD2 matching over 8 bases. Germline-derived CDR1 and CDR2 are SGHTA and FQGNSA. V trimming: 5 bases; J trimming: 4 bases; junction bases outside the gene matches: 13. The CDR3 contains 16 residues.

This clone was seen once. V is TRBV29-1 and J is TRBJ2-1, with 7 bases that match TRBD2. From germline, CDR1 is SQVTM and CDR2 ANQGSEA. This CDR3 spans 16 amino acids. Trimming at V came to 7 bases and at J to 4 bases, leaving 16 bases not matched to a gene. The CDR3 DNA follows: TGCAGCGGGCAGAGCCGGCGGGAGCCCCGATACAATGAGCAGTTCTTC. Residues: CSGQSRREPRYNEQFF.

The V call is TRBV29-1, the J call TRBJ2-5; weak D call: TRBD1 (6 bases). Germline V gene lookup returns CDR1 SQVTM and CDR2 ANQGSEA. CDR3 size: 12 residues. Trimming took off 3 bases at V and 5 bases at J, with 10 bases between the two ends. CDR3 coding DNA: TGCAGCGTTGACAGGGGTTCGGAGACCCAGTACTTC. It codes for CSVDRGSETQYF.

The genes are TRBV7-9 and TRBJ2-1; 9 bases match TRBD2. Germline-derived CDR1 and CDR2 are SEHNR and FQNEAQ (reference sequence). J was trimmed by 6 bases and V by 5 bases; bases with no gene match: 11. CDR3 length: 16 residues. This chain's CDR3 is CASSPRLAEIPNEQFF. The CDR3 coding sequence is TGTGCCAGCAGCCCCAGACTAGCGGAAATACCCAATGAGCAGTTCTTC.

The chain recombines TRBV6-5 with TRBJ1-5; TRBD1 matches 9 bases. V was clipped by 0 bases and J by 3 bases; unmatched bases: 3. The CDR3 extends over 16 amino acids. Germline CDR1 and CDR2: MNHEY and SVGAGI. Here the CDR3 DNA reads TGTGCCAGCAGTTACTCCGGGACAGGGATCAATCAGCCCCAGCATTTT. This translates into CASSYSGTGINQPQHF.

CDR3 bases: TGTGCCAGCAGCGTAGGGGGGGGGAATGAGCAGTTCTTC. Protein: CASSVGGGNEQFF. The J gene is TRBJ2-1, the V gene TRBV9, with 7 bases lining up with TRBD2. With 0 bases clipped from V and 7 bases from J, the junction kept 1 base outside the gene matches. The germline CDR1 and CDR2 sequences are SGDLS and YYNGEE. The CDR3 length is 13 residues.

This chain connects TRBV5-1 to TRBJ2-2; the match to TRBD2 covers 9 bases. V dropped 0 bases and J dropped 6; count of bases not matched to a gene: 9. Germline assignment: CDR1 SGHRS and CDR2 YFSETQ. This CDR3 comprises 17 residues. This CDR3 is CASSLVGGGAFAGELFF. As DNA, the CDR3 is TGCGCCAGCAGCTTGGTCGGCGGGGGGGCCTTCGCCGGGGAGCTGTTTTTT. Combining the CDR3 with reference TRBV5-1 and TRBJ2-2 gives the whole variable domain KAGVTQTPRYLIKTRGQQVTLSCSPISGHRSVSWYQQTPGQGLQFLFEYFSETQRNKGNFPGRFSGRQFSNSRSEMNVSTLELGDSALYLCASSLVGGGAFAGELFFGEGSRLTVL.

This chain uses TRBV19 with TRBJ2-7; tentative D call: TRBD2 (5 bases). V lost 3 bases to trimming and J lost 1 base, with 7 bases between them. CDR3 length: 13 amino acids. In germline, CDR1 is LNHDA, CDR2 SQIVND (reference sequence). CDR3: CASSIGGSYEQYF. CDR3 bases: TGTGCCAGTAGTATCGGCGGGTCCTACGAGCAGTACTTC.